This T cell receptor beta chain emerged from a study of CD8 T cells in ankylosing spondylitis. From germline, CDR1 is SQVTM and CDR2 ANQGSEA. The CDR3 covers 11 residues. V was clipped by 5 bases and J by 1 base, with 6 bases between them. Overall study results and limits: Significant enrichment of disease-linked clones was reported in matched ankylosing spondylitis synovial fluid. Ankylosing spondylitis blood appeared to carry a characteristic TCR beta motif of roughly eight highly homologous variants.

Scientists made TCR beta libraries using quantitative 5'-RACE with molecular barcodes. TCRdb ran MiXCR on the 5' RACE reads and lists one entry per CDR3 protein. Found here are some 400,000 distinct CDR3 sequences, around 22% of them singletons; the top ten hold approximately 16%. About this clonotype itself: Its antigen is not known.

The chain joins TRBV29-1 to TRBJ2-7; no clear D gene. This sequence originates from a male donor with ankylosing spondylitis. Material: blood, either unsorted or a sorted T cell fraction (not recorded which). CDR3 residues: CSVWSSYEQYF. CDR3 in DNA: TGCAGCGTTTGGTCTTCCTACGAGCAGTACTTC.